The rows below give T cell receptor beta chains drawn from one sample of a study of blood T cells in healthy people across ages. In TCRdb, the 5' RACE reads were re-called with MiXCR into one record per CDR3 protein. The sample has 760,000 or so distinct CDR3 sequences, roughly 25% seen once. A further study also used this sample, focusing on T cells of mothers and their children.

Specimen: blood. These receptors all stem from a boy between 10 and 17 years old in good health. CDR3s include the opening cysteine and the closing phenylalanine or tryptophan.

J gene: TRBJ1-6
CDR3 length: 15
V gene: TRBV28
CDR3 protein: CASSLFRGMRPPLHF

J gene: TRBJ2-1
CDR3 length: 15
V gene: TRBV20-1
CDR3 protein: CSARVYGRAGFEQFF

J gene: TRBJ2-1
CDR3 length: 14
V gene: TRBV5-1
CDR3 protein: CASSTGTSNNEQFF

J gene: TRBJ1-3
CDR3 length: 15
V gene: TRBV5-5
CDR3 protein: CASSLAVLSGNTIYF

J gene: TRBJ1-2
CDR3 length: 16
V gene: TRBV5-6
CDR3 protein: CASRLMSEGEWYGYTF

J gene: TRBJ2-7
CDR3 length: 13
V gene: TRBV6-5
CDR3 protein: CASRDSRTTSVYF

J gene: TRBJ2-1
CDR3 length: 15
V gene: TRBV20-1
CDR3 protein: CSANVWDTTSNEQFF

J gene: TRBJ2-5
CDR3 length: 16
V gene: TRBV3-1
CDR3 protein: CASSPLTSGSPKTQYF

J gene: TRBJ2-1
CDR3 length: 16
V gene: TRBV4-1
CDR3 protein: CASSQEGGISYNEQFF

J gene: TRBJ2-3
CDR3 length: 14
V gene: TRBV29-1
CDR3 protein: CSVQGSGNTDTQYF

J gene: TRBJ2-5
CDR3 length: 12
V gene: TRBV6-5
CDR3 protein: CASLGGGKTQYF

J gene: TRBJ1-6
CDR3 length: 15
V gene: TRBV6-5
CDR3 protein: CASSYITSYNSPLHF

J gene: TRBJ2-6
CDR3 length: 17
V gene: TRBV20-1
CDR3 protein: CSARNPGQMRGANVLTF

J gene: TRBJ1-6
CDR3 length: 17
V gene: TRBV6-1
CDR3 protein: CASSAKSQTGSGSPLHF

J gene: TRBJ2-1
CDR3 length: 18
V gene: TRBV6-1
CDR3 protein: CASSEGLLAGGSYNEQFF